This TCR beta chain derives from a study of yellow fever vaccine responses in identical twins. Germline V lookup: CDR1 SNHLY, CDR2 FYNNEI. The V and J ends lost 2 bases and 6 bases respectively, with 7 bases between them. The CDR3 has 13 residues. As to this clonotype: Antigen: not known.

Points from the study as a whole: Twins' vaccine T cell response reportedly seemed partly convergent, partly personalized.

TCRdb recomputed calls from the RT-PCR reads with MiXCR, one row per CDR3 protein. The table records thousands of distinct CDR3 sequences, around 86% of them present only once. This material consisted of T cells from blood (PBMCs), unsorted or a sorted subset (not recorded which), taken before or after yellow fever vaccination (not recorded which). The sequence derives from a woman younger than 35 who received the yellow fever vaccine. V and J are TRBV2 and TRBJ2-2; D unresolved. The CDR3 region is CASSEIGAGELFF. As DNA, the CDR3 is TGTGCCAGCAGTGAAATCGGTGCCGGGGAGCTGTTTTTT.